These T cell receptor beta chains were read from a single sample in a study of T-cell reconstitution after alpha-beta-depleted transplantation in children. TCRdb itself ran the PCR reads through MiXCR, one entry per CDR3 protein. The data show 600,000 to 700,000 distinct CDR3 sequences, 13% seen once. Sequencing used PBMCs, obtained before TCRalphabeta/CD19-depleted stem cell transplant. These receptor sequences come from a girl aged 2-15 years with congenital amegakaryocytic thrombocytopenia, due to receive a stem cell transplant. CDR3s include the opening cysteine and the closing phenylalanine or tryptophan. A D gene is named only where the DNA matches it firmly. The size entry is marked missing in some rows and otherwise reads once, few, many or a size class.

>-|many|TRBJ1-3|TRBV4-2
TGTGCCAGCAGACCACAGGACCCCTCTGGAAACACCATATATTTT
CASRPQDPSGNTIYF
>-|many|TRBJ2-7|TRBV7-6
TGTGCCAGCAGCTTAGGTCCGAACCTAGCGAGCTACGAGCAGTACTTC
CASSLGPNLASYEQYF
>-|many|TRBJ2-1|TRBV5-1
TGCGCCAGCTTCGACCGTGGAGGGCTTTTAGGGGGAGTTGGCTATGAGCAGTTCTTC
CASFDRGGLLGGVGYEQFF
>-|-|TRBJ2-2|TRBV10-3
TGTGCCACCGTTACAGGGTACACCGGGGAGCTGTTTTTT
CATVTGYTGELFF
>-|few|TRBJ1-1|TRBV27
TGTGCCAGCAGTTTCTGGGGGAAGTCTGAAGCTTTCTTT
CASSFWGKSEAFF
>TRBD1|few|TRBJ2-6|TRBV7-8
TGTGCCAGCAGCTTAGCGGGACAGGGCAACGGAGGGGCCAACGTCCTGACTTTC
CASSLAGQGNGGANVLTF
>TRBD1|many|TRBJ1-4|TRBV10-3
TGTGCCATCAGTGAGTCCTGGACAGGGGGTGAAAAACTGTTTTTT
CAISESWTGGEKLFF
>-|many|TRBJ2-6|TRBV7-9
TGTGCCAGCACCTCCACGAGATCGGGGGCCAACGTCCTGACTTTC
CASTSTRSGANVLTF
>TRBD2|many|TRBJ2-5|TRBV5-5
TGTGCCAGCAGCTGGGGGTTGAGGTACAGCGGGGCCCCAAAGACCCAGTACTTC
CASSWGLRYSGAPKTQYF
>TRBD1|many|TRBJ2-2|TRBV5-1
TGCGCCAGCAGCTTGGCAGGAGACAGGGGTCACACCGGGGAGCTGTTTTTT
CASSLAGDRGHTGELFF
>-|many|TRBJ2-5|TRBV29-1
TGCAGCGTTGGGCAAGGGAGGGAGACCCAGTACTTC
CSVGQGRETQYF
>-|few|TRBJ2-1|TRBV14
TGTGCCAGCAGCCAAGATGCCAGGGGCAATGAGCAGTTCTTC
CASSQDARGNEQFF
>TRBD2|few|TRBJ2-1|TRBV5-1
TGCGCCAGACTAGCGGGGGACAATGAGCAGTTCTTC
CARLAGDNEQFF
>TRBD2|few|TRBJ2-1|TRBV12-3/TRBV12-4
TGTGCCAGCACCGTACTAGCGGGAGTGGCTCATGAGCAGTTCTTC
CASTVLAGVAHEQFF
>-|-|TRBJ2-5|TRBV11-2
TGTGCCAGCAGCTTTTGGCAGGGTTCCCAAGAGACCCAGTACTTC
CASSFWQGSQETQYF
>-|-|TRBJ1-2|TRBV10-3
TGTGCCATCAATGCGGGCGGGTTCTATGGCTACACCTTC
CAINAGGFYGYTF
>-|many|TRBJ1-1|TRBV9
TGTGCCAGCAGCGCTGGGTTTCTGAACACTGAAGCTTTCTTT
CASSAGFLNTEAFF
>-|once|TRBJ2-7|TRBV20-1
TGCAGTGCTAGAGATCAACGGCAGGGCGCCTACGAGCAGTACTTC
CSARDQRQGAYEQYF
>TRBD2|many|TRBJ2-7|TRBV20-1
TGCAGTGTTAGCCGACGGGGGGGCTCCTACGAGCAGTACTTC
CSVSRRGGSYEQYF
>TRBD2|many|TRBJ2-7|TRBV6-1
TGTGCCAGCAGAAGAGCGGGAAACTACGAGCAGTACTTC
CASRRAGNYEQYF
>TRBD2|many|TRBJ2-3|TRBV28
TGTGCCAGCAAGGGACTAGCGGGAAATGGCGATACGCAGTATTTT
CASKGLAGNGDTQYF
>TRBD1|-|TRBJ1-2|TRBV5-1
TGCGCCAGCAGCCCATCATCCAGGGGGCCCAACTATGGCTACACCTTC
CASSPSSRGPNYGYTF
>TRBD2|many|TRBJ2-3|TRBV5-1
TGCGCCAGCACCTTCGGACTAGCGGACACAGATACGCAGTATTTT
CASTFGLADTDTQYF
>-|many|TRBJ2-1|TRBV5-1
TGCGCCAGCAGCTTGGTCCAGTCCCACAACAATGAGCAGTTCTTC
CASSLVQSHNNEQFF
>-|many|TRBJ1-5|TRBV20-1
TGCAGTGCTAGAGATGGGTCGGGTAATCAGCCCCAGCATTTT
CSARDGSGNQPQHF
>TRBD2|few|TRBJ2-7|TRBV11-2
TGTGCCAGCAGATTAGCGGGACGGTACAACGAGCAGTACTTC
CASRLAGRYNEQYF
>-|-|TRBJ1-2|TRBV5-5
TGTGCCAGCAGCTTGGTTCGGACGACCCAGTCTTATGGCTACACCTTC
CASSLVRTTQSYGYTF
>TRBD2|many|TRBJ2-3|TRBV5-1
TGCGCCAGCAGCTTCCAGCGGGACAGCACAGATACGCAGTATTTT
CASSFQRDSTDTQYF
>-|few|TRBJ2-3|TRBV27
TGTGCCAGCAGTTTTGGTGGGAGGTCGACAGATACGCAGTATTTT
CASSFGGRSTDTQYF
>TRBD1|-|TRBJ2-5|TRBV20-1
TGCAGTGCTCCCACACAGGGGCTGGAAGAGACCCAGTACTTC
CSAPTQGLEETQYF
>TRBD1|few|TRBJ2-3|TRBV7-3
TGTGCCAGCAGCTTAACGTTGGGGGACAGAGACACAGATACGCAGTATTTT
CASSLTLGDRDTDTQYF
>-|few|TRBJ2-1|TRBV29-1
TGCAGCGGTGGGAGCGTCCCGCGGGACGGCAATGAGCAGTTCTTC
CSGGSVPRDGNEQFF
>-|many|TRBJ2-1|TRBV20-1
TGCAGTGCGAGACGAGGAACCGATGAGCAGTTCTTC
CSARRGTDEQFF
>TRBD1|many|TRBJ2-2|TRBV5-1
TGCGCCAGCAGCTTGTCTAGGACAGGGGAAGAGGAGCTGTTTTTT
CASSLSRTGEEELFF
>-|-|TRBJ2-7|TRBV7-9
TGTGCCAGCAGCTTCAAGGGAGGACACGAGCAGTACTTC
CASSFKGGHEQYF
>-|few|TRBJ2-7|TRBV28
TGTGCCAGCGACGTCCTGGACGGGGGGACATACGAGCAGTACTTC
CASDVLDGGTYEQYF
>-|few|TRBJ2-5|TRBV20-1
TGCAGGGCGGGGACAGCACTCCAAGAGACCCAGTACTTC
CRAGTALQETQYF
>-|many|TRBJ1-6|TRBV7-3
TGTGCCAGCATCAACACGTCGGCCGATAATTCACCCCTCCACTTT
CASINTSADNSPLHF
>-|many|TRBJ2-1|TRBV28
TGTGCCATCAAAAGGGGGGGGCGGAATGAGCAGTTCTTC
CAIKRGGRNEQFF
>-|few|TRBJ1-6|TRBV10-3
TGTGCCACCTCAGGCGGGGCCTCACCCCTCCACTTT
CATSGGASPLHF
>TRBD1|few|TRBJ1-1|TRBV5-6
TGTGCCAGCAGCCAACTATTAGAATATAAGACGGACAGGAAAGCTTTCTTT
CASSQLLEYKTDRKAFF
>-|-|TRBJ2-1|TRBV5-1
TGCGCCAGCAGCTTTCGCGTTATGGCGGTGAGCCCCCCCCCTTTGGATGAGCAGTTCTTC
CASSFRVMAVSPPPLDEQFF
>-|many|TRBJ2-7|TRBV5-1
TGCGCCAGCAGCTTATACTCGAGCTCCTACGAGCAGTACTTC
CASSLYSSSYEQYF
>-|many|TRBJ2-3|TRBV4-1
TGCGCCAGCAGCCAAGATCAGGACTTTGGGGCAGATACGCAGTATTTT
CASSQDQDFGADTQYF
>TRBD2|few|TRBJ2-7|TRBV20-1
TGCAGTGCTAGAGCGTCGTCTAGCGGGACCTACGAGCAGTACTTC
CSARASSSGTYEQYF
>TRBD2|-|TRBJ2-3|TRBV7-3
TGTGCCAGCAGCCCGACTAGCGGGAGTGTGTATACGCAGTATTTT
CASSPTSGSVYTQYF
>-|many|TRBJ1-2|TRBV6-5
TGTGCCAGCAGTTACCAAATACCCCTCCAGTCAGCTAACTATGGCTACACCTTC
CASSYQIPLQSANYGYTF
>TRBD2|many|TRBJ2-1|TRBV28
TGTGCCAGCAGTTTTTCACTAGCGGGAGTTTTCGATGAGCAGTTCTTC
CASSFSLAGVFDEQFF
>-|many|TRBJ2-3|TRBV20-1
TGCAGTGCCCGGGGGCCGTTACTCACAGATACGCAGTATTTT
CSARGPLLTDTQYF
>TRBD1|many|TRBJ1-1|TRBV24-1
TGTGCCACCAGTGATTTCTCTCAGGGGGAGACTTTCTTT
CATSDFSQGETFF
>-|many|TRBJ2-2|TRBV7-9
TGTGCCAGCAGCTTAGGACACACCGGGGAGCTGTTTTTT
CASSLGHTGELFF
>TRBD1|-|TRBJ2-3|TRBV10-3
TGTGCCATCAGTGACCCGGGACAGGATGTTGTAGATACGCAGTATTTT
CAISDPGQDVVDTQYF
>-|many|TRBJ2-1|TRBV12-3/TRBV12-4
TGTGCCAGCAGTCTAGGACAGTTAAATGAGCAGTTCTTC
CASSLGQLNEQFF